A single sample is the source of the 25 T cell receptor beta chains below, sequenced in a study of beta chain features in type 1 diabetes. All of the isolated RNA was reverse transcribed, so expressed TCRB transcripts were sequenced. Libraries were prepared by immunoSEQ multiplex PCR; TCRdb keeps only in-frame clonotypes and omits some of them. Of around 320,000 clones in the sample, 14% were seen once. Sequences were obtained from central memory CD4+ T cells from blood. The receptors originated from a man aged 25-45 years in good health.

This clone was counted between two and nine times. The chain recombines TRBV2 with TRBJ1-1, with 7 bases that match TRBD1. V shed 9 bases and J 6 bases; nucleotides not matched to a gene: 7. Germline lookup yields CDR1 SNHLY and CDR2 FYNNEI. This CDR3 spans 12 amino acids. The CDR3 bases are TGTGCCAGTAAACAGGGGATCGCTGAAGCTTTCTTT. Residues: CASKQGIAEAFF.

The sample holds many counts of this clone. The chain couples TRBV7-9 to TRBJ2-5; the D call may be TRBD1 or TRBD2 (5 bases each). CDR3 length: 15 residues. V was shortened by 4 bases and J by 5 bases, with 17 bases between the two germline ends. The germline CDR1 and CDR2 sequences are SEHNR and FQNEAQ (reference sequence). The CDR3 sequence: CASSSRGHPWETQYF. The CDR3 nucleotides are TGTGCCAGCAGCTCCCGGGGCCACCCTTGGGAGACCCAGTACTTC.

The chain joins TRBV18 to TRBJ2-2; D gene ambiguous. Deletions cut 3 bases from V and 4 bases from J, with 12 bases between. Per the germline V gene, CDR1 is KGHSH and CDR2 is LQKENI. This CDR3 comprises 15 residues. In nucleotides, the CDR3 is TGTGCCAGCTCACCGGCAGGCTCCGGCACCGGGGAGCTGTTTTTT. Translation: CASSPAGSGTGELFF.

V and J are TRBV2 and TRBJ1-6; D uncertain. Germline loops: CDR1 SNHLY, CDR2 FYNNEI. The CDR3 runs to 13 residues. V was clipped by 3 bases and J by 9 bases, with 9 bases between them. The CDR3 reads CASSEGIGSPLHF. The CDR3 coding sequence is TGTGCCAGCAGTGAGGGGATCGGTTCACCCCTCCACTTT.

This clone was counted a few times. J is TRBJ2-7 and V is TRBV11-1, with D maybe TRBD2 (5 bases). CDR1 and CDR2 (germline): SGHAT, FQDESV (reference sequence). V lost 0 bases and J lost 4, with 7 bases in between. The CDR3 runs 13 residues. The CDR3 DNA follows: TGTGCCAGCAGCTTAGCAGCGGAATACGAGCAGTACGTC. Translating it yields CASSLAAEYEQYV.

The rearrangement uses TRBV12-5 and TRBJ1-1; maybe TRBD1 (6 bases). This CDR3 contains 14 residues. V was trimmed by 3 bases and J by 5 bases, leaving 13 bases between them. Germline CDR1 LGHNT, CDR2 FRNRAP. Here the CDR3 reads CASGLQGTKTEAFF. CDR3 sequence (DNA): TGTGCTAGTGGTTTACAGGGAACCAAAACTGAAGCTTTCTTT.

This clone was observed many times. A read error may account for a junction end that differs from germline. The chain carries TRBV18 and TRBJ1-1; the D is unclear. CDR3 length: 13 residues. Germline V CDR1 and CDR2: KGHSH, LQKENI. The CDR3 DNA sequence: TGTGCCAGCTCACCAATAGGAGGGCTTGAAGCTCTCTTT. Translated: CASSPIGGLEALF.

The CDR3 protein is CASSLDAPSSYNSPLHF. The CDR3 DNA is TGTGCCAGCAGCTTGGACGCACCGAGCTCCTATAATTCACCCCTCCACTTT. This chain links TRBV5-5 with TRBJ1-6, with D hard to call. The CDR3 contains 17 residues. Germline CDR1 reads SGHKS; CDR2 reads YYEKEE (reference sequence). The germline V and J ends were trimmed by 0 bases and 0 bases, with 10 bases remaining between them.

This clone was detected only a few times. The chain joins TRBV15 to TRBJ2-1; 9 bases map to TRBD2. CDR3 length equals 19 residues. The germline gives CDR1 LNHNV, CDR2 YYDKDF (reference sequence). The V segment lost 0 bases and the J segment 3 bases; nucleotides outside the gene matches: 12. The CDR3 sequence is CATSRDYGSGSGHYNEQFF. For the CDR3, the DNA is TGTGCCACCAGCAGAGATTATGGTAGCGGGAGCGGACACTACAATGAGCAGTTCTTC.

This clone was seen more than once but under ten times. V and J are TRBV5-1 and TRBJ2-3; 8 nucleotides align to TRBD2. The CDR3 runs 15 residues. Germline lookup yields CDR1 SGHRS and CDR2 YFSETQ. J was trimmed by 0 bases and V by 2 bases; bases with no gene match: 2. CDR3 DNA: TGCGCCAGCAGCTTAGCTAGCGGGAGCACAGATACGCAGTATTTT. Protein: CASSLASGSTDTQYF.

This chain connects TRBV6-5 to TRBJ2-7; 8 bases map to TRBD1. The CDR3 length is 15 residues. V gave up 3 bases and J gave up 3 bases; unmatched junction bases: 7. Per germline, CDR1 MNHEY and CDR2 SVGAGI. The CDR3 sequence is CASSYGLTGGYEQYF. The CDR3, as DNA: TGTGCCAGCAGTTATGGTCTTACAGGGGGCTACGAGCAGTACTTC.

This clone occurred a few times. This chain connects TRBV2 to TRBJ1-2; tentatively, D is TRBD1 (6 bases). With 7 bases removed from V and 3 bases from J, the gap between germline ends came to 21 bases. CDR1 is SNHLY, CDR2 FYNNEI, per germline. The CDR3 contains 16 residues. The CDR3 sequence is CASKPSGGFLYYGYTF. In DNA form, the CDR3 reads TGTGCCAGCAAGCCATCCGGGGGCTTTCTCTACTATGGCTACACCTTC.

This clone was seen a handful of times. V gene TRBV6-5 combines with J gene TRBJ2-7; 10 positions match TRBD1. The length of the CDR3 is 14 residues. CDR1 and CDR2 from the germline V gene are MNHEY and SVGAGI. V gave up 10 bases and J gave up 4 bases; unmatched junction bases: 10. CDR3 sequence: CATRTGGFPYEQYV. CDR3 sequence (DNA): TGTGCCACACGGACAGGGGGATTCCCTTACGAGCAGTACGTC.

The CDR3 DNA is TGTGCCAGCAGCTTAGGAGGGAGTGGCTTCGTTGGCTACACCTTC. It codes for CASSLGGSGFVGYTF. J is TRBJ1-2 and V is TRBV7-2; no definite D call. CDR1 and CDR2 (germline): SGHTA, FQGNSA. The CDR3 loop spans 15 amino acids. V lost 1 base and J 7 bases, leaving 16 bases between the germline ends.

This clone came up a few times. The chain has TRBV19 and TRBJ1-4; 11 bases fit TRBD1. Germline assignment: CDR1 LNHDA and CDR2 SQIVND (reference sequence). CDR3 size: 13 residues. Trimming cost V 9 bases and J 10 bases; bases outside gene matches: 7. The CDR3 DNA reads as TGTGCCAGCGCGGGACAGGGGGAAGCAAAACTGTTTTTT. Amino acids: CASAGQGEAKLFF.

The chain employs TRBV9 and TRBJ2-5; 9 bases map to TRBD1. CDR1 SGDLS and CDR2 YYNGEE come from the germline V gene. Losses at the gene ends were 3 bases for V and 5 bases for J; bases not matched to a gene: 8. This CDR3 region has 15 residues. CDR3 coding DNA: TGTGCCAGCAGCGAGGGACAGGGAATAGGCGAGACCCAGTACTTC. This translates into CASSEGQGIGETQYF.

The gene calls are TRBV7-9 and TRBJ2-5, with 8 bases fitting TRBD1. This CDR3 comprises 11 residues. With 1 base clipped from V and 13 bases from J, the junction kept 2 bases outside the gene matches. Germline-derived CDR1 and CDR2 are SEHNR and FQNEAQ (reference sequence). CDR3 DNA sequence: TGTGCCAGCAGCTTAGGTGGGACAGGGTACTTC. Translated, it gives CASSLGGTGYF.

The chain uses TRBV18 and TRBJ2-1, with D perhaps TRBD2 (6 bases). The V gene's germline CDR1 is KGHSH and CDR2 LQKENI. The CDR3 is 16 amino acids. V was pared by 6 bases and J by 5 bases, with 20 bases between. The CDR3 nucleotides read TGTGCCAGCTCGGACCGGGGTAGCGGTATCGACAATGAGCAGTTCTTC. It translates to CASSDRGSGIDNEQFF.

The chain links TRBV2 to TRBJ2-1; D ambiguous. This CDR3 comprises 13 residues. The ends were cut back, 2 bases at V and 7 bases at J, with 9 bases in the middle. CDR1 is SNHLY and CDR2 is FYNNEI in the germline V gene. The CDR3 protein is CASSELPVNEQFF. The DNA for the CDR3 is TGTGCCAGCAGTGAACTCCCGGTAAATGAGCAGTTCTTC.

This clone turned up a few times. The chain joins TRBV7-3 to TRBJ2-6; the D is unclear. V shed 8 bases and J shed 0 bases, with 5 bases lying between them. CDR1 and CDR2 from the germline V gene are SGHTA and FQGTGA. The CDR3 is 13 residues long. The CDR3 DNA follows: TGTGCCAGCCCCCGCTCTGGGGCCAACGTCCTGACTTTC. It yields the protein CASPRSGANVLTF.

The genes are TRBV14 and TRBJ2-2; D remains unclear. Trimming left V 4 bases short and J 4 bases short, with 10 bases between. This CDR3 spans 14 amino acids. The germline V gene encodes CDR1 SGHDN and CDR2 FVKESK. The CDR3 here is CASSLSSVTGELFF. Here the CDR3 DNA reads TGTGCCAGCAGCCTCTCGTCGGTCACCGGGGAGCTGTTTTTT.

This clone was counted between two and nine times. The rearrangement uses TRBV14 and TRBJ2-5; 9 bases align to TRBD2. CDR3 size: 14 residues. V was clipped by 4 bases and J by 4 bases; unmatched bases: 4. The V gene's germline CDR1 is SGHDN and CDR2 FVKESK. The CDR3 region has the DNA TGTGCCAGCAGCCGAGCGGGGGGCTTAGAGACCCAGTACTTC. It codes for CASSRAGGLETQYF.

This clone has more than one count but fewer than ten. The chain links TRBV21-1 to TRBJ2-1; the tabulated D call, TRBD1, remains unverified against the DNA. TRBV21-1 is a recognized pseudogene. CDR3 length: 11 amino acids. CDR3 sequence: CASSPGNEQFF. CDR3 DNA sequence: TGTGCCAGCAGCCCAGGGAATGAGCAGTTCTTC.

To note about this clone: This likely reflects a read error, since a far larger clone is one base away. The sample holds other DNA sequences that translate to the same CDR3. The chain couples TRBV5-4 to TRBJ2-1, with TRBD2 identical over 9 bases. V was pared by 4 bases and J by 6 bases, with 5 bases of the junction left unmatched. The CDR3 contains 14 residues. Per the germline V gene, CDR1 is SGHNT and CDR2 is YYREEE (reference sequence). The DNA of the CDR3 is TGTGCCAGCAGCCGCGGGACTAGCTCCAATGAGCAGTTCTTC. Its protein product is CASSRGTSSNEQFF.

CDR3 nucleotide sequence: TGTGCCAGCAGTCCTAGAGGGGGACAGGGGGGATTGCAGCCCCAGCATTTT. The encoded protein is CASSPRGGQGGLQPQHF. The chain employs TRBV28 and TRBJ1-5; the match to TRBD1 covers 11 bases. Trimming at V came to 5 bases and at J to 7 bases, leaving 13 bases not matched to a gene. This CDR3 is 17 amino acids long. Looked up from germline, CDR1 is MDHEN and CDR2 is SYDVKM.